These 5 T cell receptor beta chains originate from one sample sequenced in a study of cytomegalovirus exposure and HLA in healthy donors. 13 Jbeta primers and 60 Vbeta primers were used for the PCR. Method: immunoSEQ multiplex PCR; TCRdb's copy keeps in-frame clones and lacks some. The sample has some 100,000 clones, under 85% seen once. The sample taken for sequencing was PBMCs. The receptor source for this set is a woman aged 70 to 79 in good health and CMV-seropositive.

The genes are TRBV7-2 and TRBJ1-5; 8 bases map to TRBD1. This CDR3 comprises 15 residues. V shed 1 base, J shed 7 bases, and the junction held 6 bases outside the gene matches. Germline V gene sequence: CDR1 SGHTA, CDR2 FQGNSA. DNA of the CDR3: TGTGCCAGCAGCTTAGGACAGGGGTCTGGGCAGCCCCAGCATTTT. Its protein product is CASSLGQGSGQPQHF.

The chain links TRBV6-1 to TRBJ2-7; 10 bases are a match to TRBD1. Germline V gene lookup returns CDR1 MNHNS and CDR2 SASEGT. Trimming removed 4 bases from V and 2 bases from J; junction bases left unmatched: 5. This CDR3 contains 15 residues. CDR3 residues: CASSGGGQGAYEQYF. In nucleotides, the CDR3 is TGTGCCAGCAGTGGCGGAGGACAGGGGGCCTACGAGCAGTACTTC.

In the case of this clone: Distinct nucleotide sequences in the sample also encode this CDR3. This chain joins TRBV10-3 and TRBJ1-5; tentative D call: TRBD1 (5 bases). V was shortened by 2 bases and J by 4 bases, with 9 bases between the two germline ends. Germline CDR1 ENHRY, CDR2 SYGVKD. The CDR3 covers 14 residues. The CDR3 bases are TGTGCCATCAGTGAGGGGGGAGGAAATCAGCCCCAGCATTTT. It codes for CAISEGGGNQPQHF.

The chain joins TRBV7-3 to TRBJ2-5; 10 bases are a match to TRBD2. The CDR3 has 13 residues. Germline CDR1 is SGHTA and CDR2 is FQGTGA. V lost 5 bases, J lost 7 bases, and 4 bases stayed unmatched. The CDR3 sequence: CASSTSGKGTQYF. The CDR3 DNA reads TGTGCCAGCAGCACTAGCGGGAAGGGGACCCAGTACTTC.

The V gene is TRBV9, the J gene TRBJ2-3; the match to TRBD2 covers 10 bases. The CDR3 has 15 amino acids. The germline V gene encodes CDR1 SGDLS and CDR2 YYNGEE. Losses at the gene ends were 4 bases for V and 3 bases for J; bases not matched to a gene: 5. The chain's CDR3 is CASSPRGLATDTQYF. For the CDR3, the DNA is TGTGCCAGCAGCCCCCGGGGACTAGCGACAGATACGCAGTATTTT.